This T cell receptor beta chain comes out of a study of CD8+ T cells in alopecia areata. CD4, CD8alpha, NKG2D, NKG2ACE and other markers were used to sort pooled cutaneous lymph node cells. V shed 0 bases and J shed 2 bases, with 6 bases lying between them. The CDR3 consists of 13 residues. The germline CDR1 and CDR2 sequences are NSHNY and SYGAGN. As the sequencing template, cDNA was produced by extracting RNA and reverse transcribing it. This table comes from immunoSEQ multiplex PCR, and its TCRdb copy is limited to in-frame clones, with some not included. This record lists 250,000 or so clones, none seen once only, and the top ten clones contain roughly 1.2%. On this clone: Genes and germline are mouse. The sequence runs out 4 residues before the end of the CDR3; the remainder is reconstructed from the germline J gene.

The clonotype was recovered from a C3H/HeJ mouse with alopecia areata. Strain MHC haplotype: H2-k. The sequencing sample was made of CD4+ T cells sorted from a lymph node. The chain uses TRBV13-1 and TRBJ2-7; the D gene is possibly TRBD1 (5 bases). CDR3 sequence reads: CASSDADTYEQYF. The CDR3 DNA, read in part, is TGTGCCAGCAGTGATGCGGACACCTAT.